This T cell receptor (beta chain) came from a study of beta chain features in type 1 diabetes. Broader study findings: Diminished insertions and augmented deletions at VDJ junctions characterized type 1 diabetes patients. Significant though moderate, a shortening of TCRB CDR3s appeared in all four CD4+ subsets of Type 1 diabetes patients.

The isolated RNA, all of it, was reverse transcribed, so expressed TCRB transcripts were what got sequenced. Measured with immunoSEQ multiplex PCR; TCRdb has only the in-frame clones, and not every one. The top ten hold 0.75% of the sample, which has around 140,000 clones, around 9% seen once. In regard to this clone: What it binds is not known.

The source is a man aged 30 to 45 with type 1 diabetes. Sequencing input: central memory CD4+ T cells from blood.

The CDR3 DNA is TGTGCCAGCAGCGTAGTCGGCCTAGGCACCGGGGAGCTGTTTTTT. This gives the protein CASSVVGLGTGELFF. V and J are TRBV9 and TRBJ2-2; D ambiguous. The V and J ends lost 0 bases and 4 bases respectively, with 10 bases between them. CDR1 and CDR2 (germline): SGDLS, YYNGEE. The CDR3 length is 15 residues.